This TCR beta chain comes out of a study of CD8 T cells in ankylosing spondylitis (dated by TCRdb to about 2017). Regarding the study in general: The study set out to find disease-linked TCR variants by profiling T cell receptor beta repertoires in ankylosing spondylitis patients and healthy donors. Peripheral blood was sampled, and synovial fluid was additionally collected from ankylosing spondylitis patients. The full study cohort comprised around 25 ankylosing spondylitis patients and roughly 110 healthy donors.

This clonotype has a handful of counts. The antigen it binds to is not known. The input lacks base qualities; no much larger clone sits a single base away. At the junction V is shortened by 2 bases and J by 14 bases, with 18 bases in between. Its CDR3 holds 13 amino acids, cysteine through phenylalanine. The CDR3 DNA has 39 bases and is translated from base 1. Based on the germline V gene, the CDR1 and CDR2 sequences are SGHTA and FQGNSA. For sequencing, an Illumina HiSeq 2500 was employed. Quantitative 5'-RACE with molecular barcodes was the method used to prepare the TCR beta libraries. In the paper's pipeline: To identify disease-linked TCR variants, a new computational method was used, one built on a probabilistic model of VDJ rearrangement. TCRdb passed the public sequencing reads through fastp at Q25 and MiXCR, retaining productive beta sequences. Duplicate CDR3 protein sequences are folded into a single record with the most common DNA and genes. These V and J calls derive from TCRdb rather than the authors' analysis. The sample table holds around 160,000 distinct CDR3 sequences, of which more than 9% were seen once. About 29% of the sample comes from the top ten.

Overall results and qualifications from the work: Some of the motif variants had been reported before in the synovial fluid and blood of reactive arthritis patients, a finding that suggests common disease-initiation mechanisms. The disease-linked clones showed a CD8+ phenotype and occurred at relatively low frequencies in peripheral blood. Significant enrichment of the disease-linked clones was reported in matched synovial fluid samples from ankylosing spondylitis patients. Blood from ankylosing spondylitis patients appeared to be characterized by a TCR beta motif composed of roughly eight highly homologous amino acid variants.

Sequencing used blood, either unsorted or a sorted T cell fraction (not recorded which). This clonotype was sampled from a male donor with ankylosing spondylitis or in good health (not recorded which). The rearrangement joined TRBV7-2 to TRBJ1-1, with no confident D gene call. The nucleotide sequence reads as follows: TGTGCCAGCAGCTTAAACAGATTAACCAAGCAATTCTTT. This codes for CASSLNRLTKQFF.